These T cell receptor beta chains were read from a single sample in a study of CD8 T cells in ankylosing spondylitis. Using its own MiXCR run on the 5' RACE reads, TCRdb lists one record per CDR3 protein. This sample has a few hundred thousand distinct CDR3 sequences, with under 8.5% found just once. Sequenced: blood, either unsorted or a sorted T cell fraction (not recorded which). These receptors were obtained from a male donor with ankylosing spondylitis. CDR3s include the opening cysteine and the closing phenylalanine or tryptophan. The order of the fields is D gene, clone size, CDR3 length, J gene, V gene, CDR3 DNA, CDR3 protein. D genes are given only for firm matches. Only some rows state a clone size, as once, few, many or a class for expanded clones.

d_call: TRBD1; clone_size: few; cdr3_length: 15; j_call: TRBJ1-2; v_call: TRBV4-1; cdr3_nt: TGCGCCAGCAGCCAAGAATTAACAGGGGGATATGGCTACACCTTC; cdr3_aa: CASSQELTGGYGYTF
d_call: TRBD1; clone_size: -; cdr3_length: 16; j_call: TRBJ2-3; v_call: TRBV10-3; cdr3_nt: TGTGCCATCAGTGGACCGAGGACAGGGAACACAGATACGCAGTATTTT; cdr3_aa: CAISGPRTGNTDTQYF
d_call: -; clone_size: few; cdr3_length: 12; j_call: TRBJ1-2; v_call: TRBV20-1; cdr3_nt: TGCAGTGCTAGAGACCTTCGCTATGGCTACACCTTC; cdr3_aa: CSARDLRYGYTF
d_call: TRBD2; clone_size: many; cdr3_length: 17; j_call: TRBJ2-3; v_call: TRBV6-1; cdr3_nt: TGTGCCAGCACCGAGGTGGGACTAGCGGGAGCGGCAGATACGCAGTATTTT; cdr3_aa: CASTEVGLAGAADTQYF
d_call: TRBD1; clone_size: many; cdr3_length: 15; j_call: TRBJ1-2; v_call: TRBV9; cdr3_nt: TGTGCCAGCAGCGTAGGAGCAGGGGGCTTAGGAGGCTACACCTTC; cdr3_aa: CASSVGAGGLGGYTF
d_call: TRBD2; clone_size: few; cdr3_length: 18; j_call: TRBJ2-1; v_call: TRBV3-1; cdr3_nt: TGTGCCAGCAGCCTGATGACTAGCGGGAGAGGCACCTACAATGAGCAGTTCTTC; cdr3_aa: CASSLMTSGRGTYNEQFF
d_call: -; clone_size: -; cdr3_length: 12; j_call: TRBJ1-5; v_call: TRBV20-1; cdr3_nt: TGCAGTGCTTACAGGAGCAATCAGCCCCAGCATTTT; cdr3_aa: CSAYRSNQPQHF
d_call: -; clone_size: few; cdr3_length: 19; j_call: TRBJ2-3; v_call: TRBV21-1; cdr3_nt: TGTGCCAGCAGCAAAGCACCCTACCCGGGACTACTAGCGGGCGGTACGCAGTATTTT; cdr3_aa: CASSKAPYPGLLAGGTQYF
d_call: -; clone_size: -; cdr3_length: 12; j_call: TRBJ1-1; v_call: TRBV29-1; cdr3_nt: TGCAGCGTTGAACACGGCATAACTGAAGCTTTCTTT; cdr3_aa: CSVEHGITEAFF
d_call: -; clone_size: few; cdr3_length: 20; j_call: TRBJ1-2; v_call: TRBV5-1; cdr3_nt: TGCGCCAGCAGCTTGGCGGGCAGGGGTATCCTCCCTCACACCCACTATGGCTACACCTTC; cdr3_aa: CASSLAGRGILPHTHYGYTF
d_call: -; clone_size: -; cdr3_length: 16; j_call: TRBJ2-7; v_call: TRBV24-1; cdr3_nt: TGTGCCACCAGTGATTCTCCTGCCGGGGATGGGCGCGAGCAGTACTTC; cdr3_aa: CATSDSPAGDGREQYF
d_call: -; clone_size: few; cdr3_length: 14; j_call: TRBJ2-3; v_call: TRBV10-3; cdr3_nt: TGTGTAACCGGAGGGGATCCGGGCACAGATACGCAGTATTTT; cdr3_aa: CVTGGDPGTDTQYF
d_call: -; clone_size: many; cdr3_length: 15; j_call: TRBJ2-1; v_call: TRBV14; cdr3_nt: TGTGCCAGCAGCGTCTATTGGGGCTCCTACAATGAGCAGTTCTTC; cdr3_aa: CASSVYWGSYNEQFF
d_call: -; clone_size: -; cdr3_length: 14; j_call: TRBJ2-3; v_call: TRBV7-2; cdr3_nt: TGTGCCAGCAGCCAGATACAGGGTGCAGATACGCAGTATTTT; cdr3_aa: CASSQIQGADTQYF
d_call: TRBD1; clone_size: few; cdr3_length: 16; j_call: TRBJ2-2; v_call: TRBV5-1; cdr3_nt: TGCGCCAGCGGCTATCCCAGGGGGATGAACACCGGGGAGCTGTTTTTT; cdr3_aa: CASGYPRGMNTGELFF
d_call: TRBD2; clone_size: -; cdr3_length: 18; j_call: TRBJ2-2; v_call: TRBV5-6; cdr3_nt: TGTGCCAGGGCCCCGGGACTAGCTGTCCCGTTGGGTACCGGGGAGCTGTTTTTT; cdr3_aa: CARAPGLAVPLGTGELFF
d_call: TRBD2; clone_size: few; cdr3_length: 12; j_call: TRBJ2-1; v_call: TRBV7-2; cdr3_nt: TGTGCCAGCAGCTCGACTAGCGGGAGTTCGTTCTTC; cdr3_aa: CASSSTSGSSFF
d_call: TRBD1; clone_size: -; cdr3_length: 14; j_call: TRBJ2-3; v_call: TRBV29-1; cdr3_nt: TGCAGCGTTGGGGGGACAGGGCAGACAGATACGCAGTATTTT; cdr3_aa: CSVGGTGQTDTQYF
d_call: TRBD1; clone_size: many; cdr3_length: 17; j_call: TRBJ1-5; v_call: TRBV6-1; cdr3_nt: TGTGCCAGCAGTAGATTACAGGGGGCGAGGGGCAATCAGCCCCAGCATTTT; cdr3_aa: CASSRLQGARGNQPQHF
d_call: -; clone_size: -; cdr3_length: 15; j_call: TRBJ1-5; v_call: TRBV5-6; cdr3_nt: TGTGCCAGCAGCTCACAGGGATGGGACAATCAGCCCCAGCATTTT; cdr3_aa: CASSSQGWDNQPQHF
d_call: TRBD1; clone_size: -; cdr3_length: 15; j_call: TRBJ2-2; v_call: TRBV19; cdr3_nt: TGTGCCAGTATACAAGGGACAGGGAACACCGGGGAGCTGTTTTTT; cdr3_aa: CASIQGTGNTGELFF
d_call: TRBD1; clone_size: -; cdr3_length: 15; j_call: TRBJ2-2; v_call: TRBV4-1; cdr3_nt: TGCGCCAGCAGTCAGCCGGGACAGGGGGCCGGGGAGCTGTTTTTT; cdr3_aa: CASSQPGQGAGELFF
d_call: -; clone_size: many; cdr3_length: 13; j_call: TRBJ1-2; v_call: TRBV12-3/TRBV12-4; cdr3_nt: TGTGCCAGCAGAGGGTCGGTAACCTCCGACTACACCTTC; cdr3_aa: CASRGSVTSDYTF
d_call: -; clone_size: few; cdr3_length: 14; j_call: TRBJ2-1; v_call: TRBV4-1; cdr3_nt: TGCGCCAGCAGCCAAGAAAGTAGCCTCAATGAGCAGTTCTTC; cdr3_aa: CASSQESSLNEQFF
d_call: -; clone_size: -; cdr3_length: 13; j_call: TRBJ2-1; v_call: TRBV5-1; cdr3_nt: TGCGCCAGCAGCGGGACGGAGAACAATGAGCAGTTCTTC; cdr3_aa: CASSGTENNEQFF
d_call: TRBD2; clone_size: -; cdr3_length: 16; j_call: TRBJ2-7; v_call: TRBV7-2; cdr3_nt: TGTGCCAGCAGCCCGAGGACTAGCGGGGCTTACTACGAGCAGTACTTC; cdr3_aa: CASSPRTSGAYYEQYF
d_call: TRBD2; clone_size: -; cdr3_length: 17; j_call: TRBJ2-1; v_call: TRBV29-1; cdr3_nt: TGCAGCGTTGGCCCCCCGGCGGGAGTGATCTCCTACAATGAGCAGTTCTTC; cdr3_aa: CSVGPPAGVISYNEQFF
d_call: -; clone_size: -; cdr3_length: 17; j_call: TRBJ2-7; v_call: TRBV11-3; cdr3_nt: TGTGCCAGCAGCAAGGCCCGGGGGCGCGACTACTCCTACGAGCAGTACTTC; cdr3_aa: CASSKARGRDYSYEQYF
d_call: TRBD1; clone_size: few; cdr3_length: 15; j_call: TRBJ2-7; v_call: TRBV10-3; cdr3_nt: TGTGCCATCAGATTTGAAGGGAGCGGGACAGGGGAGCAGTACTTC; cdr3_aa: CAIRFEGSGTGEQYF
d_call: TRBD2; clone_size: -; cdr3_length: 16; j_call: TRBJ2-2; v_call: TRBV7-3; cdr3_nt: TGTGCCAGCAGCTCCCGGGGAGGGGCGAACACCGGGGAGCTGTTTTTT; cdr3_aa: CASSSRGGANTGELFF
d_call: TRBD2; clone_size: -; cdr3_length: 18; j_call: TRBJ2-7; v_call: TRBV13; cdr3_nt: TGTGCCAGCAGCTTATCTCGTCCCCTAGCGGGAGGAATCTCCGAGCAGTACTTC; cdr3_aa: CASSLSRPLAGGISEQYF
d_call: -; clone_size: few; cdr3_length: 12; j_call: TRBJ2-5; v_call: TRBV6-1; cdr3_nt: TGTGCCAGCAGGGGGGACCAAGAGACCCAGTACTTC; cdr3_aa: CASRGDQETQYF
d_call: TRBD2; clone_size: many; cdr3_length: 18; j_call: TRBJ2-1; v_call: TRBV12-3/TRBV12-4; cdr3_nt: TGTGCCAGCAGTTTAGCTAGCGGGGGGGCTTCCTCCTACAATGAGCAGTTCTTC; cdr3_aa: CASSLASGGASSYNEQFF